Listed below are T cell receptor beta chains from one sample, sequenced in a study of cytomegalovirus exposure and HLA in healthy donors. Produced via immunoSEQ multiplex PCR; TCRdb's table is partial and in-frame only. The sample shows roughly 130,000 clones, 85% to 90% of them seen only once. Sequencing was carried out using PBMCs. These receptors came from a man under 40 in good health and CMV-seronegative. The CDR3 runs from the conserved cysteine through the conserved F or W. The D gene is left open where the match is weak. The size entry is marked missing in some rows and otherwise reads once, few, many or a size class.

v_gene	j_gene	abundance	d_gene	CDR3aa	CDR3nt
TRBV5-6	TRBJ2-1	once	NA	CASSLLRNEQFF	TGTGCCAGCAGCTTGTTGCGGAATGAGCAGTTCTTC
TRBV15	TRBJ2-1	NA	TRBD2	CATSGGGDRERLAVYNEQFF	TGTGCCACCAGCGGAGGGGGGGACAGAGAGAGACTAGCGGTATACAATGAGCAGTTCTTC
TRBV6-6	TRBJ2-7	NA	TRBD2	CASRTSDSYEQYF	TGTGCCAGCAGGACTAGCGACTCCTACGAGCAGTACTTC
TRBV18	TRBJ1-1	NA	TRBD1	CASSRDRDVEAFF	TGTGCCAGCTCACGCGACAGGGATGTTGAAGCTTTCTTT
TRBV2	TRBJ2-2	NA	NA	CASSDLGLTGELFF	TGTGCCAGCAGTGATCTGGGACTCACCGGGGAGCTGTTTTTT
TRBV7-2	TRBJ2-7	NA	TRBD2	CASSPGVGRGGF	TGTGCCAGCAGCCCCGGGGTGGGGAGGGGCGGTTTC
TRBV18	TRBJ2-7	NA	NA	CASSPRTGTSYEQYF	TGTGCCAGCTCACCTCGAACAGGGACGTCCTACGAGCAGTACTTC
TRBV30	TRBJ2-7	NA	TRBD2	CAWRPILPGLAGVSYEQYF	TGTGCCTGGAGGCCAATCCTGCCGGGACTAGCGGGAGTATCCTACGAGCAGTACTTC
TRBV6-5	TRBJ2-1	NA	NA	CASTPGGREQFF	TGTGCCAGCACGCCAGGCGGGCGTGAGCAGTTCTTC
TRBV6-5	TRBJ2-7	NA	NA	CASRDSTSYEQYF	TGTGCCAGCAGGGACTCAACCTCCTACGAGCAGTACTTC
TRBV2	TRBJ2-7	few	NA	CASSLQGYEQYF	TGTGCCAGCAGTTTACAGGGCTACGAGCAGTACTTC
TRBV2	TRBJ1-1	few	NA	CASVSGTSNTEAFF	TGTGCCAGCGTGTCCGGGACATCGAACACTGAAGCTTTCTTT
TRBV5-6	TRBJ2-1	NA	TRBD2	CASSPAGDYVGGNEQFF	TGTGCCAGCAGCCCAGCGGGAGACTATGTAGGGGGTAATGAGCAGTTCTTC
TRBV7-9	TRBJ1-2	NA	TRBD1	CASSPREGANSGYTF	TGTGCCAGCAGCCCCCGGGAGGGGGCGAACTCTGGCTACACCTTC
TRBV7-9	TRBJ1-2	once	NA	CATGTLLLNFYGYTF	TGTGCCACCGGGACTTTACTGCTCAACTTCTATGGCTACACCTTC
TRBV30	TRBJ2-1	few	NA	CAWNVNSYNEQFF	TGTGCCTGGAATGTCAACTCCTACAATGAGCAGTTCTTC
TRBV15	TRBJ2-1	NA	TRBD1	CATKDRGYNEQFF	TGTGCCACCAAGGACAGGGGATACAATGAGCAGTTCTTC
TRBV18	TRBJ1-1	NA	NA	CASSPGQVSNTEAFF	TGTGCCAGCTCACCCGGCCAGGTCTCAAACACTGAAGCTTTCTTT
TRBV18	TRBJ2-5	NA	TRBD2	CASSRGAAGTETQYF	TGTGCCAGCTCGCGTGGCGCAGCGGGAACAGAGACCCAGTACTTC
TRBV7-2	TRBJ2-7	NA	TRBD2	CASSPRTSSYEQYF	TGTGCCAGCAGCCCGAGGACTAGCTCTTACGAGCAGTACTTC
TRBV9	TRBJ2-3	NA	NA	CASSVASRNQDTQYF	TGTGCCAGCAGCGTAGCTTCTCGCAATCAGGATACGCAGTATTTT
TRBV6-5	TRBJ1-5	NA	NA	CASTLFTGSNQPQHF	TGTGCCAGCACACTTTTCACAGGTAGCAATCAGCCCCAGCATTTT
TRBV5-6	TRBJ2-1	NA	TRBD2	CASSFGLAGVDEQFF	TGTGCCAGCAGCTTTGGGCTAGCGGGAGTGGATGAGCAGTTCTTC